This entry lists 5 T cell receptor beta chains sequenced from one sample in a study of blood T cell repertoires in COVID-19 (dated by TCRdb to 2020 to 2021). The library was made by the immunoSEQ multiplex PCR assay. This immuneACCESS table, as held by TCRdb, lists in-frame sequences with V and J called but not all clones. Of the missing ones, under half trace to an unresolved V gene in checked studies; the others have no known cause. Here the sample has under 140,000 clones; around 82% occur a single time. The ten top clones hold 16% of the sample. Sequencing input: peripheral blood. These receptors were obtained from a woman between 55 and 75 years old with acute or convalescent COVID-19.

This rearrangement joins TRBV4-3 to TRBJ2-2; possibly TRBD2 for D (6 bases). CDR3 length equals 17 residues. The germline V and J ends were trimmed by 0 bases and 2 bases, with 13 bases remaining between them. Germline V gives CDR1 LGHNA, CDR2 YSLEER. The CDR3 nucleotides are TGCGCCAGCAGCCAAGATATAGGAGGGATTAACACCGGGGAGCTGTTTTTT. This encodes CASSQDIGGINTGELFF.

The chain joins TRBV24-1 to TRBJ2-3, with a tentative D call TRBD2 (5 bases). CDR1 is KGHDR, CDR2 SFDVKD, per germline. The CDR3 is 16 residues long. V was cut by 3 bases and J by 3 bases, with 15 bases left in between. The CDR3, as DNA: TGTGCCACCAGTGATCGGGTAGTTGAGGGTACAGATACGCAGTATTTT. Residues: CATSDRVVEGTDTQYF.

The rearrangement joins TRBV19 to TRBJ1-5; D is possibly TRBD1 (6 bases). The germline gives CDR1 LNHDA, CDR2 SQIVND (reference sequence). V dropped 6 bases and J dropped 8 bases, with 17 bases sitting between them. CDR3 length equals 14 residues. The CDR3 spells CASRPGQRMEPQHF. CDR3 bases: TGTGCCAGTAGACCCGGACAGCGAATGGAGCCCCAGCATTTT.

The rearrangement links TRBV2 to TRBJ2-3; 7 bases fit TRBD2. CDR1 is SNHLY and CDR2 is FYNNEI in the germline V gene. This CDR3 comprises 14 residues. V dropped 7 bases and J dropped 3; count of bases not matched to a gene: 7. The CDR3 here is CASTGGRATDTQYF. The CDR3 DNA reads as TGTGCCAGCACGGGGGGAAGGGCGACAGATACGCAGTATTTT.

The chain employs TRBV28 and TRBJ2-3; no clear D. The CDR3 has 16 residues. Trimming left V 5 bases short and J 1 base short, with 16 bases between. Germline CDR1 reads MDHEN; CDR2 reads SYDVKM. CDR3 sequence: CASSPINSRRTDTQYF. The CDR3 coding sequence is TGTGCCAGCAGTCCGATTAACAGTCGACGCACAGATACGCAGTATTTT.